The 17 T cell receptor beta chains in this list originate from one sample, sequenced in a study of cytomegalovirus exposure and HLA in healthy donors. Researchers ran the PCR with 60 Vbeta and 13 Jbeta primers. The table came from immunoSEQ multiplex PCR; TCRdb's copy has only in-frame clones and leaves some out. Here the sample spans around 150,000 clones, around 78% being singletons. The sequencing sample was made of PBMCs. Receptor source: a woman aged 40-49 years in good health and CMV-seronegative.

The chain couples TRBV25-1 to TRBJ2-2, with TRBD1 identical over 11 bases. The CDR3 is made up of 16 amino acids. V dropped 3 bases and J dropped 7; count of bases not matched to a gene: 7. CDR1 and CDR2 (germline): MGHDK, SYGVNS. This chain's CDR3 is CASSDGGTGGFGELFF. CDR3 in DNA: TGTGCCAGCAGTGATGGTGGGACAGGGGGTTTCGGGGAGCTGTTTTTT.

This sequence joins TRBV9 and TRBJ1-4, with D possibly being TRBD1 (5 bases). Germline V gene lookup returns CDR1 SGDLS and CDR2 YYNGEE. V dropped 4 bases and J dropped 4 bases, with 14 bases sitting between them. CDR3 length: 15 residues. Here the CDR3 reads CASSLRWGLNEKLFF. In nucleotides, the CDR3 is TGTGCCAGCAGCCTCCGCTGGGGCCTTAATGAAAAACTGTTTTTT.

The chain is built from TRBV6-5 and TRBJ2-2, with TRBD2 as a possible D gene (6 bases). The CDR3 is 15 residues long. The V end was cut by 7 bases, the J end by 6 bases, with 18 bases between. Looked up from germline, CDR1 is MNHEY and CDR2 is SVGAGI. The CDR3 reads CASTVGGDFPGELFF. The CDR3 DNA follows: TGTGCCAGCACCGTTGGAGGGGATTTCCCCGGGGAGCTGTTTTTT.

CDR3 DNA: TGCAGCGTTGGGGGGAGGCCTAGCGGGAACACTGAAGCTTTCTTT. Its translation is CSVGGRPSGNTEAFF. The V and J genes are TRBV29-1 and TRBJ1-1, with D possibly being TRBD1 (5 bases). CDR3 length: 15 residues. Germline V lookup: CDR1 SQVTM, CDR2 ANQGSEA. V lost 4 bases, J lost 1 base, and 16 bases lay in between.

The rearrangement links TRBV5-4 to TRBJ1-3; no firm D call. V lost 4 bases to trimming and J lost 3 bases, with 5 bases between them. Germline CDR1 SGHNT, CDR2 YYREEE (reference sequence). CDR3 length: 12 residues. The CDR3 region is CASSVDGNTIYF. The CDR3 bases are TGTGCCAGCAGCGTAGATGGAAACACCATATATTTT.

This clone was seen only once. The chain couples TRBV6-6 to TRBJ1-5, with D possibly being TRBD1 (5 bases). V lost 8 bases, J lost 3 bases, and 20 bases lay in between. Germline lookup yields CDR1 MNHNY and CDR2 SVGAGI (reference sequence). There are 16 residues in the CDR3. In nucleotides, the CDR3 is TGTGCCAGCCGGGAGGGTATGAGGGGCCCCAATCAGCCCCAGCATTTT. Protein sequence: CASREGMRGPNQPQHF.

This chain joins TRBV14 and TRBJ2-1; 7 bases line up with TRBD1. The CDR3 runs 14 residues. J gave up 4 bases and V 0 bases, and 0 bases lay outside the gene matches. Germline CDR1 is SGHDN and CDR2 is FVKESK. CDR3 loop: CASSQDRGYNEQFF. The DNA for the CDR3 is TGTGCCAGCAGCCAAGACAGGGGGTACAATGAGCAGTTCTTC. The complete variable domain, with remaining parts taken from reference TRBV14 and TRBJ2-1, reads EAGVTQFPSHSVIEKGQTVTLRCDPISGHDNLYWYRRVMGKEIKFLLHFVKESKQDESGMPNNRFLAERTGGTYSTLKVQPAELEDSGVYFCASSQDRGYNEQFFGPGTRLTVL.

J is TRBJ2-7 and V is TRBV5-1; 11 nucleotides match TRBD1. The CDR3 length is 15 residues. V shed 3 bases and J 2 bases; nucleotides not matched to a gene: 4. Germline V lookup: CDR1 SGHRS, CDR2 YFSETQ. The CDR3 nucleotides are TGCGCCAGCAGCTCGGGACAGGGGGTTCCCTACGAGCAGTACTTC. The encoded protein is CASSSGQGVPYEQYF.

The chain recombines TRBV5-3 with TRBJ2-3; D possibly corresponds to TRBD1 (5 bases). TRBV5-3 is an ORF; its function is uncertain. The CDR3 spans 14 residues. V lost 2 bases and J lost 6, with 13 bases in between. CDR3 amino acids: CARSFCRGWDTQYF. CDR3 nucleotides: TGTGCCAGAAGCTTCTGTAGGGGTTGGGATACGCAGTATTTT.

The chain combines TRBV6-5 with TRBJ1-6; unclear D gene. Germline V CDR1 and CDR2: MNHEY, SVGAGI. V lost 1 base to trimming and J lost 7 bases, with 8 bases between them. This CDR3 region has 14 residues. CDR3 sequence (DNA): TGTGCCAGCAGTTACTTGGAGTCAAATTCACCCCTCCACTTT. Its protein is CASSYLESNSPLHF.

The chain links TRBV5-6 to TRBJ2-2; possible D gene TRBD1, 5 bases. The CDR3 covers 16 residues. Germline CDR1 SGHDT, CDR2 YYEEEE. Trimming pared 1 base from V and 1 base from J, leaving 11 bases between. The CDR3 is CASSLRTPRNTGELFF. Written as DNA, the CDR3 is TGTGCCAGCAGCTTGAGGACACCCAGGAACACCGGGGAGCTGTTTTTT. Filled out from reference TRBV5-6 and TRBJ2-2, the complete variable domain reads DAGVTQSPTHLIKTRGQQVTLRCSPKSGHDTVSWYQQALGQGPQFIFQYYEEEERQRGNFPDRFSGHQFPNYSSELNVNALLLGDSALYLCASSLRTPRNTGELFFGEGSRLTVL.

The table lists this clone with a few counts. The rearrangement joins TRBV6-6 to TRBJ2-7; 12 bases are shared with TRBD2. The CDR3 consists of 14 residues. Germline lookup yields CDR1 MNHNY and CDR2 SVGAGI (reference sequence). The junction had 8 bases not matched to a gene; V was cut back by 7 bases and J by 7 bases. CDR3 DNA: TGTGCCAGCATTTTGACTAGCGGGAGCTGGGAGCAGTACTTC. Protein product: CASILTSGSWEQYF.

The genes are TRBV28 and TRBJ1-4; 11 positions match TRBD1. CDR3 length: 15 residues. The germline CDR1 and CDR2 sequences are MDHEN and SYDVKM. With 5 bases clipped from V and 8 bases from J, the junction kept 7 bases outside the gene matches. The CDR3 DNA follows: TGTGCCAGCAGTCTACCGGGACAGGGGGGCGAAAAACTGTTTTTT. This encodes CASSLPGQGGEKLFF.

CDR3 nucleotides: TGTGCCAGCAGCGTAGCACAGAAGAACACTGAAGCTTTCTTT. Translating it yields CASSVAQKNTEAFF. The rearrangement joins TRBV9 to TRBJ1-1, with D unclear. The V end lost 0 bases, the J end lost 1 base, and 7 bases lay between the germline ends. Germline loops: CDR1 SGDLS, CDR2 YYNGEE. The CDR3 totals 14 residues.

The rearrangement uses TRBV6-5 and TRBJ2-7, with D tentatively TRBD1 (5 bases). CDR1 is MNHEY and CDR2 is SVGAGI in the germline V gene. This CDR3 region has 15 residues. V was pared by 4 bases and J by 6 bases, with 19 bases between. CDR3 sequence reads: CASSSRLFGASEQYF. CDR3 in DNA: TGTGCCAGCAGTTCTCGGTTATTTGGGGCGTCCGAGCAGTACTTC.

CDR3 DNA: TGTGCCAGCAGCCCCCCGAGGAAGCGTGGAGAGACCCAGTACTTC. Translated, it gives CASSPPRKRGETQYF. The chain uses TRBV28 and TRBJ2-5; D is undetermined. The CDR3 covers 15 residues. V was cut by 6 bases and J by 4 bases, with 18 bases left in between. The germline CDR1 and CDR2 sequences are MDHEN and SYDVKM.

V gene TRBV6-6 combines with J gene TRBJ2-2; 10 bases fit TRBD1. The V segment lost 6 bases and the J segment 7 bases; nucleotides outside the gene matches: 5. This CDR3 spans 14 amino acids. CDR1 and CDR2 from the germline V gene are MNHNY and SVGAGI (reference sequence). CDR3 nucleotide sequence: TGTGCCAGCAGGCCGGGACAGGGGAGCGGGGAGCTGTTTTTT. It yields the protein CASRPGQGSGELFF.